A single sample is the source of the 14 T cell receptor beta chains below, sequenced in a study of T cell changes during pregnancy in multiple sclerosis. Repertoires were generated with immunoSEQ multiplex PCR, while TCRdb's copy carries only in-frame clones and drops some. The sample consists of tens of thousands of clones, approximately 91% of them appearing once. The material was CD4+ T cells from peripheral blood mononuclear cells, obtained after pregnancy. Receptor source: a female donor in good health, enrolled as a control in a pregnancy study.

This rearrangement joins TRBV10-1 to TRBJ2-5; weak D call: TRBD2 (5 bases). The germline gives CDR1 WNHNN, CDR2 SYGVQD (reference sequence). This CDR3 has 13 residues. V was trimmed by 6 bases and J by 2 bases, leaving 10 bases between them. CDR3 DNA: TGCGCCAGCAGCGGACTGGCTCAAGAGACCCAGTACTTC. Its translation: CASSGLAQETQYF.

The chain employs TRBV25-1 and TRBJ1-2; TRBD1 might be the D (5 bases). Trimming shortened V by 1 base and J by 0 bases, and 6 bases separated the two germline ends. There are 14 residues in the CDR3. The germline V gene has CDR1 MGHDK and CDR2 SYGVNS. The CDR3 reads CASSELGANYGYTF. The CDR3 nucleotides are TGTGCCAGCAGTGAATTAGGGGCTAACTATGGCTACACCTTC.

The chain couples TRBV5-4 to TRBJ2-4; 7 bases are a match to TRBD1. Per germline, CDR1 SGHNT and CDR2 YYREEE (reference sequence). The V segment lost 0 bases and the J segment 5 bases; nucleotides outside the gene matches: 5. The CDR3 covers 15 residues. The CDR3 nucleotides are TGTGCCAGCAGCTTGGAGGGGGCGCGTCAAAACATTCAGTACTTC. Amino acid sequence: CASSLEGARQNIQYF.

The gene calls are TRBV6-5 and TRBJ2-7; D is possibly TRBD1 (6 bases). The ends were cut back, 5 bases at V and 0 bases at J, with 11 bases in the middle. Germline loops: CDR1 MNHEY, CDR2 SVGAGI. The CDR3 covers 14 residues. The chain's CDR3 is CASSLDRRSYEQYF. Here the CDR3 DNA reads TGTGCCAGCAGTCTGGACAGACGCTCCTACGAGCAGTACTTC.

The CDR3 DNA follows: TGTGCCAGCAGTGAGGGCGGGGATACGCAGTATTTT. Protein sequence: CASSEGGDTQYF. The gene calls are TRBV2 and TRBJ2-3, with TRBD2 as a possible D gene (5 bases). CDR1 and CDR2 (germline): SNHLY, FYNNEI. Between the trimmed V and J ends, which lost 3 bases and 6 bases, there was a span of 7 bases. The length of the CDR3 is 12 residues.

The J gene is TRBJ1-1, the V gene TRBV10-3; maybe TRBD1 (5 bases). The CDR3 loop spans 13 amino acids. Germline loops: CDR1 ENHRY, CDR2 SYGVKD. The V end lost 6 bases, the J end lost 2 bases, and 10 bases lay between the germline ends. This CDR3 reads CAIRRGTNTEAFF. The CDR3 coding sequence is TGTGCCATCAGACGGGGGACTAACACTGAAGCTTTCTTT.

The V gene is TRBV29-1, the J gene TRBJ2-2; TRBD1 matches 8 bases. This CDR3 spans 18 amino acids. The J segment lost 0 bases and the V segment lost 1 base, leaving 10 bases of the junction unmatched. Germline V gene sequence: CDR1 SQVTM, CDR2 ANQGSEA. Here the CDR3 reads CSVEAGTGRKANTGELFF. Here the CDR3 DNA reads TGCAGCGTTGAAGCCGGGACAGGCCGAAAAGCGAACACCGGGGAGCTGTTTTTT.

DNA for the CDR3: TGTGCCAGCAGCTCTTTTTCACTCAGGGCTGGGGACACCATATATTTT. Translating it yields CASSSFSLRAGDTIYF. The chain uses TRBV5-6 and TRBJ1-3, with TRBD1 as a possible D gene (5 bases). The CDR3 sequence is 16 residues long. Trimming pared 3 bases from V and 8 bases from J, leaving 21 bases between. Per the germline V gene, CDR1 is SGHDT and CDR2 is YYEEEE.

This chain joins TRBV7-9 and TRBJ1-2; D call uncertain. Germline V gives CDR1 SEHNR, CDR2 FQNEAQ (reference sequence). Trimming cost V 3 bases and J 13 bases, with 12 bases left between them. This CDR3 has 11 amino acids. This chain's CDR3 is CASSLAPDITF. The DNA of the CDR3 is TGTGCCAGCAGCTTGGCCCCAGATATCACCTTC.

The chain links TRBV6-6 to TRBJ2-7; D is undetermined. Per the germline V gene, CDR1 is MNHNY and CDR2 is SVGAGI (reference sequence). Trimming pared 6 bases from V and 7 bases from J, leaving 10 bases between. CDR3 length: 11 amino acids. CDR3 sequence reads: CASSHSKEQYF. CDR3 DNA: TGTGCCAGCAGCCATAGTAAGGAGCAGTACTTC.

In its sample, this clone was seen once. V and J are TRBV28 and TRBJ1-3, with D possibly matching TRBD1 (6 bases). Germline loops: CDR1 MDHEN, CDR2 SYDVKM. Trimming pared 1 base from V and 2 bases from J, leaving 12 bases between. This CDR3 comprises 16 residues. The CDR3 DNA reads as TGTGCCAGCAGTTTATACGGGGGGCTGACTGGAAACACCATATATTTT. Translation: CASSLYGGLTGNTIYF.

The chain joins TRBV19 to TRBJ1-1; D remains ambiguous. The CDR3 sequence is 15 residues long. V lost 5 bases and J 1 base, leaving 14 bases between the germline ends. Germline V gives CDR1 LNHDA, CDR2 SQIVND (reference sequence). The CDR3 sequence: CASSDPGTQNTEAFF. The CDR3 nucleotides are TGTGCCAGTAGTGATCCGGGAACCCAGAACACTGAAGCTTTCTTT.

The genes are TRBV28 and TRBJ1-4, with TRBD1 matching 7 bases. The CDR3 is made up of 15 amino acids. The V gene end was trimmed by 6 bases and the J gene end by 6 bases; junction bases not matched to a gene: 10. The germline gives CDR1 MDHEN, CDR2 SYDVKM. CDR3 in amino acids: CASRIPGQSYEKLFF. For the CDR3, the DNA is TGTGCCAGCAGAATACCGGGACAGTCGTATGAAAAACTGTTTTTT.

V is TRBV18 and J is TRBJ1-1; unclear D gene. The V gene lost 3 bases and the J gene lost 0 bases, with 2 bases spanning the gap. The V gene's germline CDR1 is KGHSH and CDR2 LQKENI. CDR3 length: 12 amino acids. The CDR3 here is CASSPMNTEAFF. Written as DNA, the CDR3 is TGTGCCAGCTCACCTATGAACACTGAAGCTTTCTTT. The whole variable domain, remainder taken from reference TRBV18 and TRBJ1-1, is NAGVMQNPRHLVRRRGQEARLRCSPMKGHSHVYWYRQLPEEGLKFMVYLQKENIIDESGMPKERFSAEFPKEGPSILRIQQVVRGDSAAYFCASSPMNTEAFFGQGTRLTVV.